Below are 27 T cell receptor beta chains sequenced from a single sample in a study of pediatric ulcerative colitis. Here immunoSEQ multiplex PCR was the method, and the copy in TCRdb shows in-frame clones only, minus some. Of around 18,000 clones detected, roughly 74% appear once; the ten largest clones hold 6% to 7%. One to two pinch biopsies were taken from the rectum during colonoscopy. Sequencing was carried out using gut tissue. All receptors come from a boy between 10 and 17 years old with moderate ulcerative colitis.

This chain uses TRBV7-6 with TRBJ2-7; D might be TRBD1 (5 bases). This CDR3 contains 14 residues. CDR1 SGHVS and CDR2 FNYEAQ come from the germline V gene. V lost 5 bases to trimming and J lost 2 bases, with 13 bases between them. This CDR3 reads CASSPWTRPYEQYF. The CDR3 coding sequence is TGTGCCAGCAGCCCCTGGACAAGGCCCTACGAGCAGTACTTC.

V and J are TRBV13 and TRBJ2-5; D not certain. CDR3 length equals 14 residues. V was trimmed by 5 bases and J by 5 bases, leaving 15 bases between them. The germline CDR1 and CDR2 sequences are PRHDT and FYEKMQ (reference sequence). This CDR3 reads CASSLTLGWETQYF. CDR3 coding DNA: TGTGCCAGCAGCCTGACCCTAGGGTGGGAGACCCAGTACTTC.

V usage is TRBV5-1 and J usage is TRBJ2-7; 9 nucleotides align to TRBD2. The end of the DNA fits TRBJ2-1 better, so the J call may be wrong. Germline V gene data show CDR1 as SGHRS and CDR2 as YFSETQ. The CDR3 runs 16 residues. This CDR3 is CASSLGLAGGPSEQFF. The CDR3, as DNA: TGCGCCAGCAGCTTGGGTCTCGCGGGAGGGCCTAGTGAGCAGTTCTTC.

The rearrangement links TRBV21-1 to TRBJ2-7; TRBD2 reflects the table's D call only, with no check against the DNA. TRBV21-1 is a recognized pseudogene. This CDR3 has 20 amino acids. The CDR3: CASSKDHRVRGLAGSYEQYF. The CDR3 region has the DNA TGTGCCAGCAGCAAAGACCACCGAGTAAGGGGGCTAGCGGGATCCTACGAGCAGTACTTC.

This rearrangement joins TRBV6-1 to TRBJ2-7; D gene ambiguous. V shed 1 base and J shed 3 bases, with 4 bases lying between them. The CDR3 has 12 amino acids. Germline V gene lookup returns CDR1 MNHNS and CDR2 SASEGT. The DNA for the CDR3 is TGTGCCAGCAGTGAAGGGAGCTACGAGCAGTACTTC. Protein: CASSEGSYEQYF.

This CDR3 reads CASSLFLGGTEAFF. In DNA form, the CDR3 reads TGTGCCAGCAGCTTATTTCTTGGAGGGACTGAAGCTTTCTTT. V usage is TRBV11-2 and J usage is TRBJ1-1; D is uncertain. CDR1 SGHAT and CDR2 FQNNGV come from the germline V gene. V lost 2 bases and J 5 bases, leaving 12 bases between the germline ends. The CDR3 length is 14 residues.

The CDR3 region has the DNA TGTGCCAGCAGTGAATGGGCCGACAGCGGGAGCAATCAGCCCCAGCATTTT. Amino acid sequence: CASSEWADSGSNQPQHF. The chain uses TRBV6-1 and TRBJ1-5; D might be TRBD1 (5 bases). This CDR3 is built from 17 residues. The germline gives CDR1 MNHNS, CDR2 SASEGT. V was pared by 2 bases and J by 1 base, with 15 bases between.

The gene calls are TRBV25-1 and TRBJ2-1; 14 bases map to TRBD2. Germline V gene sequence: CDR1 MGHDK, CDR2 SYGVNS. V lost 6 bases to trimming and J lost 7 bases; unmatched junction nucleotides: 5. The CDR3 covers 15 residues. The CDR3 coding sequence is TGTGCCAGCAGCCCCGGGACTAGCGGGGGTAATGAGCAGTTCTTC. Amino acid sequence: CASSPGTSGGNEQFF. The complete variable domain, with remaining parts taken from reference TRBV25-1 and TRBJ2-1, reads EADIYQTPRYLVIGTGKKITLECSQTMGHDKMYWYQQDPGMELHLIHYSYGVNSTEKGDLSSESTVSRIRTEHFPLTLESARPSHTSQYLCASSPGTSGGNEQFFGPGTRLTVL.

The chain combines TRBV19 with TRBJ1-2; 8 nucleotides agree with TRBD1. In germline, CDR1 is LNHDA, CDR2 SQIVND (reference sequence). This CDR3 comprises 11 residues. After removal of 9 bases from V and 5 bases from J, the junction contained 2 bases not matched to a gene. In nucleotides, the CDR3 is TGTGCCAGCCGACAGGGGTATGGCTACACCTTC. Residues: CASRQGYGYTF.

This chain links TRBV28 with TRBJ1-2, with 11 nucleotides matching TRBD1. The CDR3 extends over 15 amino acids. V lost 8 bases and J lost 3; bases outside the gene matches: 8. The V gene's germline CDR1 is MDHEN and CDR2 SYDVKM. CDR3: CASPTGTGGHYGYTF. The DNA of the CDR3 is TGTGCCAGCCCCACCGGGACAGGGGGGCACTATGGCTACACCTTC.

This chain connects TRBV6-5 to TRBJ2-5, with D uncertain. CDR3 length: 13 amino acids. Germline CDR1 and CDR2: MNHEY and SVGAGI. The germline V and J ends were trimmed by 6 bases and 2 bases, with 10 bases remaining between them. The DNA for the CDR3 is TGTGCCAGCAGGACGGGCCCTCAAGAGACCCAGTACTTC. Its translation: CASRTGPQETQYF.

The V call is TRBV7-9, the J call TRBJ1-6; the D gene is possibly TRBD1 (5 bases). CDR1 is SEHNR and CDR2 is FQNEAQ in the germline V gene (reference sequence). The CDR3 contains 15 residues. The germline V and J ends were trimmed by 6 bases and 7 bases, with 16 bases remaining between them. The CDR3 DNA sequence: TGTGCCAGCAGGTCCGTGCGGGGGACCAATTCACCCCTCCACTTT. It translates to CASRSVRGTNSPLHF.

This clone has a single count. The CDR3 coding sequence is TGTGCCAGCAGCTCACAGGGGATAAACTATGGCTACACCTTC. This codes for CASSSQGINYGYTF. The V gene is TRBV9, the J gene TRBJ1-2; 7 nucleotides align to TRBD1. Germline-derived CDR1 and CDR2 are SGDLS and YYNGEE. The CDR3 sequence is 14 residues long. V lost 4 bases and J lost 2; bases outside the gene matches: 5.

This sequence joins TRBV4-2 and TRBJ2-1, with D perhaps matching TRBD2 (6 bases). The CDR3 has 17 residues. From germline, CDR1 is LGHNA and CDR2 YNFKEQ. V was pared by 4 bases and J by 8 bases, with 24 bases between. The DNA of the CDR3 is TGTGCCAGCAGCCGGAAGGGACTCTCCGAGTCCCACGATGAGCAGTTCTTC. Translation gives CASSRKGLSESHDEQFF.

The J gene is TRBJ2-5, the V gene TRBV6-1; 8 bases fit TRBD2. The V and J ends lost 8 bases and 5 bases, in that order; junction bases with no gene match: 7. The germline V gene encodes CDR1 MNHNS and CDR2 SASEGT. The CDR3 runs 13 residues. The DNA for the CDR3 is TGTGCCAGCCAGGGCGGGGGGCTTGAGACCCAGTACTTC. It encodes CASQGGGLETQYF.

This clone was seen only a few times. The V and J genes are TRBV30 and TRBJ2-2; 9 bases are a match to TRBD1. This CDR3 is 15 amino acids long. With 8 bases clipped from V and 7 bases from J, the junction kept 14 bases outside the gene matches. CDR1 and CDR2 from the germline V gene are GTSNPN and SVGIG (reference sequence). The CDR3 loop reads CALQTGTGIIGELFF. The DNA of the CDR3 is TGTGCCCTTCAAACCGGGACAGGGATAATCGGGGAGCTGTTTTTT.

V is TRBV4-2 and J is TRBJ1-4; no clear D gene. The CDR3 loop spans 13 amino acids. Germline V gene lookup returns CDR1 LGHNA and CDR2 YNFKEQ. Trimming removed 1 base from V and 14 bases from J, with 14 bases in between. The CDR3: CASSQVGDPWLFF. CDR3 bases: TGTGCCAGCAGCCAAGTCGGCGACCCGTGGCTGTTTTTT.

The chain recombines TRBV19 with TRBJ1-1, with a tentative D call TRBD1 (5 bases). The CDR3 is 13 amino acids. With 5 bases removed from V and 5 bases from J, the gap between germline ends came to 12 bases. Germline V gene sequence: CDR1 LNHDA, CDR2 SQIVND (reference sequence). Here the CDR3 reads CASSEGRGTEAFF. DNA for the CDR3: TGTGCCAGTAGTGAGGGACGGGGGACTGAAGCTTTCTTT.

The V and J genes are TRBV5-6 and TRBJ1-1, with D unresolved. This CDR3 has 12 residues. Germline assignment: CDR1 SGHDT and CDR2 YYEEEE. V was clipped by 4 bases and J by 4 bases, with 8 bases between them. CDR3 sequence (DNA): TGTGCCAGCAGCGGCGGCACCACTGAAGCTTTCTTT. Encoded protein: CASSGGTTEAFF.

Details on this clone: Germline and junction disagree at one end, which may indicate a read error. This chain joins TRBV4-1 and TRBJ1-4; 8 nucleotides align to TRBD1. The CDR3 extends over 14 amino acids. Germline V lookup: CDR1 MGHRA, CDR2 YSYEKL. The CDR3: CASSRQGANEKLFF. The CDR3 region has the DNA TGCGCCAGCAGCCGTCAGGGGGCTAACGAAAAACTGTTTTTT.

This chain joins TRBV25-1 and TRBJ1-6; D gene uncertain. V lost 7 bases and J lost 0, with 7 bases in between. The CDR3 runs to 14 residues. Germline assignment: CDR1 MGHDK and CDR2 SYGVNS. In nucleotides, the CDR3 is TGTGCCAGCACCTTCAGCTCCTATAATTCACCCCTCCACTTT. It is translated as CASTFSSYNSPLHF. Based on the CDR3 plus reference TRBV25-1 and TRBJ1-6, the full variable domain is EADIYQTPRYLVIGTGKKITLECSQTMGHDKMYWYQQDPGMELHLIHYSYGVNSTEKGDLSSESTVSRIRTEHFPLTLESARPSHTSQYLCASTFSSYNSPLHFGNGTRLTVT.

The V call is TRBV10-1, the J call TRBJ2-2; TRBD1 aligns across 8 bases. After removal of 2 bases from V and 7 bases from J, the junction contained 6 bases not matched to a gene. There are 15 residues in the CDR3. Germline assignment: CDR1 WNHNN and CDR2 SYGVQD (reference sequence). The CDR3: CASSEVDREFGELFF. CDR3 in DNA: TGCGCCAGCAGTGAGGTGGACAGGGAGTTCGGGGAGCTGTTTTTT.

The chain employs TRBV28 and TRBJ2-1, with D possibly matching TRBD1 (6 bases). The CDR3 is made up of 16 amino acids. The germline gives CDR1 MDHEN, CDR2 SYDVKM. V dropped 7 bases and J dropped 3 bases, with 19 bases sitting between them. The CDR3 region has the DNA TGTGCCAGCACCTCAGGACAGACGAGCTTCTACAATGAGCAGTTCTTC. As protein: CASTSGQTSFYNEQFF. Combining the CDR3 with reference TRBV28 and TRBJ2-1 gives the whole variable domain DVKVTQSSRYLVKRTGEKVFLECVQDMDHENMFWYRQDPGLGLRLIYFSYDVKMKEKGDIPEGYSVSREKKERFSLILESASTNQTSMYLCASTSGQTSFYNEQFFGPGTRLTVL.

The chain is built from TRBV18 and TRBJ1-1; D not certain. V dropped 1 base and J dropped 0 bases, with 6 bases sitting between them. CDR1 and CDR2 from the germline V gene are KGHSH and LQKENI. The CDR3 spans 14 residues. CDR3 in DNA: TGTGCCAGCTCACCACGAGGTATGAACACTGAAGCTTTCTTT. It specifies CASSPRGMNTEAFF.

There are a few counts of this clone. This rearrangement joins TRBV6-1 to TRBJ2-1, with 12 bases that match TRBD2. The CDR3 covers 15 residues. CDR1 is MNHNS, CDR2 SASEGT, per germline. V lost 2 bases, J lost 7 bases, and 3 bases stayed unmatched. For the CDR3, the DNA is TGTGCCAGCAGTGAACTAGCGGGAGGGCCAAATGAGCAGTTCTTC. Residues: CASSELAGGPNEQFF.

The chain combines TRBV7-2 with TRBJ2-1; tentatively, D is TRBD2 (5 bases). CDR3 length equals 14 residues. V gave up 3 bases and J gave up 7 bases, with 13 bases separating them. Germline V lookup: CDR1 SGHTA, CDR2 FQGNSA. The CDR3 bases are TGTGCCAGCAGCTTCAGGTGGGGAGTGAATGAGCAGTTCTTC. It codes for CASSFRWGVNEQFF.

The genes are TRBV9 and TRBJ1-1; TRBD1 aligns across 8 bases. V shed 3 bases and J 0 bases; nucleotides not matched to a gene: 4. Germline lookup yields CDR1 SGDLS and CDR2 YYNGEE. This CDR3 has 15 residues. CDR3 loop: CASSAGQDLNTEAFF. CDR3 sequence (DNA): TGTGCCAGCAGCGCGGGACAGGACTTGAACACTGAAGCTTTCTTT.